Each of the 11 T cell receptor beta chains below was sequenced from the same sample in a study of OX40 agonist ivuxolimab in advanced cancers. Profiling relied on immunoSEQ multiplex PCR, and the TCRdb table lists in-frame clones only, not all of them. The sample gives 90,000 to 100,000 clones, about 96% of which show up once; around 2% is in the top ten. The sample was CD4+ or CD8+ T cells sorted from blood, taken in a trial of the OX40 agonist ivuxolimab. The receptors come from an adult with an advanced solid tumor such as melanoma, head and neck, liver or kidney cancer.

V and J are TRBV5-4 and TRBJ2-1, with D uncertain. CDR3 length equals 12 residues. Germline V gene lookup returns CDR1 SGHNT and CDR2 YYREEE (reference sequence). V lost 2 bases and J lost 3, with 3 bases in between. The CDR3 here is CASSFGYNEQFF. In DNA, the CDR3 is TGTGCCAGCAGCTTCGGCTACAATGAGCAGTTCTTC.

The chain carries TRBV19 and TRBJ1-5; the D is unclear. Trimming cost V 5 bases and J 9 bases, with 11 bases left between them. CDR3 length: 12 residues. CDR1 is LNHDA, CDR2 SQIVND, per germline (reference sequence). CDR3 sequence reads: CASSSGWAPQHF. DNA of the CDR3: TGTGCCAGTAGTTCGGGTTGGGCGCCCCAGCATTTT.

This chain joins TRBV4-2 and TRBJ2-7, with 9 bases matching TRBD2. With V trimmed by 3 bases and J by 3 bases, 9 bases remained unmatched. The CDR3 extends over 16 amino acids. Germline V CDR1 and CDR2: LGHNA, YNFKEQ. CDR3 in DNA: TGTGCCAGCAGCCAGGTAACCGGGACTAGCCACTACGAGCAGTACTTC. The encoded protein is CASSQVTGTSHYEQYF.

The J gene is TRBJ2-2, the V gene TRBV7-9; D gene ambiguous. V dropped 6 bases and J dropped 2 bases, with 19 bases sitting between them. Per the germline V gene, CDR1 is SEHNR and CDR2 is FQNEAQ (reference sequence). The CDR3 is 17 amino acids. CDR3 residues: CASSFSDPFTNTGELFF. The DNA for the CDR3 is TGTGCCAGCAGTTTTTCCGACCCGTTTACTAACACCGGGGAGCTGTTTTTT.

The chain carries TRBV12-5 and TRBJ1-1, with a weak D call TRBD1 (5 bases). The CDR3 extends over 15 amino acids. Between the trimmed V and J ends, which lost 4 bases and 5 bases, there was a span of 17 bases. CDR1 and CDR2 (germline): LGHNT, FRNRAP. In nucleotides, the CDR3 is TGTGCTAGTGGTTCTCTCCGGGACCTTTTGACTGAAGCTTTCTTT. The encoded protein is CASGSLRDLLTEAFF.

The chain recombines TRBV30 with TRBJ2-2; D remains ambiguous. V lost 5 bases and J 6 bases, leaving 7 bases between the germline ends. Germline V CDR1 and CDR2: GTSNPN, SVGIG (reference sequence). The CDR3 is 11 residues long. The CDR3, as DNA: TGTGCCTGGGAAGTCCCCGGGGAGCTGTTTTTT. Its protein is CAWEVPGELFF.

J is TRBJ2-7 and V is TRBV29-1; 7 nucleotides agree with TRBD1. The ends lost 2 bases at V and 4 bases at J; junction bases unmatched: 11. The germline V gene encodes CDR1 SQVTM and CDR2 ANQGSEA. The CDR3 sequence is 15 residues long. For the CDR3, the DNA is TGCAGCGTTGAAAATCCCGGGACAGAAACTTACGAGCAGTACTTC. This translates into CSVENPGTETYEQYF.

This chain uses TRBV7-2 with TRBJ1-6, with a possible D match to TRBD1 (5 bases). The germline V and J ends were trimmed by 1 base and 11 bases, with 9 bases remaining between them. Germline values: CDR1 SGHTA, CDR2 FQGNSA. The CDR3 contains 13 residues. The CDR3 here is CASSLVTGAPLHF. The CDR3 DNA reads as TGTGCCAGCAGCTTAGTAACAGGCGCACCCCTCCACTTT.

J is TRBJ2-4 and V is TRBV7-8; 9 bases fit TRBD1. With V trimmed by 1 base and J by 2 bases, 6 bases remained unmatched. CDR1 is SGHVS, CDR2 FQNEAQ, per germline. There are 17 residues in the CDR3. The DNA of the CDR3 is TGTGCCAGCAGCTTAGGCCAGGACAGGGGAACCAAAAACATTCAGTACTTC. Protein product: CASSLGQDRGTKNIQYF.

This chain connects TRBV28 to TRBJ2-7, with 10 nucleotides matching TRBD2. CDR1 MDHEN and CDR2 SYDVKM come from the germline V gene. The CDR3 loop spans 13 amino acids. V dropped 5 bases and J dropped 3; count of bases not matched to a gene: 1. CDR3 nucleotides: TGTGCCAGCAGTGGACTAGCGGACTACGAGCAGTACTTC. This gives the protein CASSGLADYEQYF.

A remark on this clone: Germline and junction disagree at one end, which may indicate a read error. V is TRBV2 and J is TRBJ1-2; no definite D call. CDR3 size: 14 residues. Germline CDR1 and CDR2: SNHLY and FYNNEI. This chain's CDR3 is CASSEGVENYGYTF. The CDR3 region has the DNA TGTGCCAGCAGTGAAGGTGTCGAGAACTATGGCTATACCTTC.